The next 4 T cell receptor beta chains were all read from a single sample in a study of identical twins (dated by TCRdb to about 2016). The library relied on 5' RACE. TCRdb shows the sequencer as Illumina HiSeq 2000. TCRdb cleaned the public reads at Q25 with fastp, built clones with MiXCR and kept in-frame beta chains. Rows merge per CDR3 protein into single entries with the most common DNA and genes. The sample data list about 530,000 distinct CDR3 sequences, and 20% to 25% of these were observed just once. 0.45% to 0.5% of the sample is in the top ten clones. The sample was also reused in another study, on yellow fever vaccine responses in identical twins.

The sample was CD4+ T cells sorted from blood. The receptors come from a woman younger than 35 in good health.

The chain joins TRBV5-1 to TRBJ2-2; D may be TRBD1 (6 bases). The V and J ends lost 5 bases and 7 bases respectively, with 12 bases between them. The CDR3 spans 13 residues. In germline, CDR1 is SGHRS, CDR2 YFSETQ. The DNA of the CDR3 is TGCGCCAGCAGGAGGGGGAGCGGCGGGGAGCTGTTTTTT. This codes for CASRRGSGGELFF.

The rearrangement uses TRBV6-5 and TRBJ2-1, with 9 positions matching TRBD1. The CDR3 spans 15 residues. V shed 2 bases and J 4 bases; nucleotides not matched to a gene: 3. Germline CDR1 is MNHEY and CDR2 is SVGAGI. The CDR3 reads CASSYPGTGYNEQFF. The CDR3 nucleotides are TGTGCCAGCAGTTACCCCGGGACAGGGTACAATGAGCAGTTCTTC.

A few counts support this clonotype. The CDR3 nucleotides are TGTGCCAGCAGCGCCGCTAGCGGGAGTCGCACAGATACGCAGTATTTT. This encodes CASSAASGSRTDTQYF. The chain carries TRBV5-6 and TRBJ2-3; the match to TRBD2 covers 10 bases. Trimming took 4 bases from V and 1 from J; bases not matched to a gene: 6. Germline V gives CDR1 SGHDT, CDR2 YYEEEE. This CDR3 has 16 amino acids.

This clonotype was counted between two and nine times. This chain joins TRBV20-1 and TRBJ2-3, with 9 bases that match TRBD1. From germline, CDR1 is DFQATT and CDR2 SNEGSKA (reference sequence). V was pared by 4 bases and J by 6 bases, with 11 bases of the junction left unmatched. This CDR3 is built from 15 residues. The CDR3 reads CSAKPGQGGFDTQYF. CDR3 in DNA: TGCAGTGCTAAACCGGGACAGGGCGGATTCGATACGCAGTATTTT.